These 25 T cell receptor beta chains were all obtained from the same sample, sequenced in a study of T cell repertoires and leukemia-associated antigens. These receptors have no known antigen. TCRdb processed the 5' RACE reads anew with MiXCR; each CDR3 protein has one entry. Of 14,000 or so distinct CDR3 sequences in the sample, 30% to 40% were seen once. Sequences were obtained from CD3+ T cells sorted from blood and cultured. The origin of the receptors is a female donor in good health.

The J gene is TRBJ2-1, the V gene TRBV19, with TRBD2 matching 9 bases. CDR3 size: 14 residues. Germline CDR1 LNHDA, CDR2 SQIVND (reference sequence). With 1 base clipped from V and 7 bases from J, the junction kept 2 bases outside the gene matches. The CDR3 nucleotides are TGTGCCAGTAGTATAGGACTAGCGGAGAATGAGCAGTTCTTC. Encoded protein: CASSIGLAENEQFF.

This clonotype is categorized as medium-sized. V usage is TRBV7-2 and J usage is TRBJ1-2, with no clear D. CDR3 length: 18 amino acids. Trimming cost V 1 base and J 5 bases, with 23 bases left between them. In germline, CDR1 is SGHTA, CDR2 FQGNSA. The CDR3 protein is CASSLDSQTQLGIYGYTF. The CDR3, as DNA: TGTGCCAGCAGCTTAGACAGCCAGACCCAACTTGGTATTTATGGCTACACCTTC.

This clonotype was recorded many times. The chain is built from TRBV2 and TRBJ2-7; weak D call: TRBD2 (5 bases). CDR3 length: 12 residues. Germline values: CDR1 SNHLY, CDR2 FYNNEI. Trimming removed 3 bases at V and 3 bases at J, with 6 bases between. CDR3 DNA sequence: TGTGCCAGCAGTGATGGAGGCTACGAGCAGTACTTC. Its translation is CASSDGGYEQYF.

This clonotype was found once. Here the CDR3 omits its conserved ending phenylalanine or tryptophan, so a read error is the likely source. The rearrangement uses TRBV29-1 and TRBJ2-7, with D perhaps matching TRBD1 (5 bases). The CDR3 is 15 amino acids. V dropped 0 bases and J dropped 6 bases, with 18 bases sitting between them. CDR1 and CDR2 (germline): SQVTM, ANQGSEA. The CDR3 region has the DNA TGCAGCGTTGAAGAGGGGCCAGGGTACCCCTGCGAGCAGTACCTC. This codes for CSVEEGPGYPCEQYL.

This clonotype counts as medium-sized. This rearrangement joins TRBV11-2 to TRBJ2-7, with 8 nucleotides matching TRBD1. The CDR3 totals 16 residues. Trimming removed 4 bases from V and 2 bases from J; junction bases left unmatched: 10. In germline, CDR1 is SGHAT, CDR2 FQNNGV. The CDR3 loop is CASSSSRRQGTYEQYF. Written as DNA, the CDR3 is TGTGCCAGCAGCTCTAGCCGGAGACAGGGGACCTACGAGCAGTACTTC.

The chain recombines TRBV5-1 with TRBJ2-5; unclear D gene. Trimming left V 4 bases short and J 1 base short, with 11 bases between. CDR3 length: 14 residues. CDR1 and CDR2 (germline): SGHRS, YFSETQ. This CDR3 reads CASSPNVAQETQYF. The CDR3 coding sequence is TGCGCCAGCAGCCCAAATGTGGCCCAAGAGACCCAGTACTTC.

The gene calls are TRBV7-2 and TRBJ2-3, with a weak D call TRBD2 (6 bases). V shed 3 bases and J shed 5 bases, with 15 bases lying between them. Germline V gene sequence: CDR1 SGHTA, CDR2 FQGNSA. The CDR3 is 15 amino acids. As DNA, the CDR3 is TGTGCCAGCAGCTTGTTAGGGACTGTGCAAGATACGCAGTATTTT. Residues: CASSLLGTVQDTQYF.

This clonotype is judged medium-sized. This rearrangement joins TRBV11-2 to TRBJ1-4; D unclear. CDR1 is SGHAT, CDR2 FQNNGV, per germline. V lost 1 base, J lost 0 bases, and 3 bases lay in between. The CDR3 loop spans 14 amino acids. CDR3 nucleotides: TGTGCCAGCAGCTTAGTTGCAACTAATGAAAAACTGTTTTTT. It translates to CASSLVATNEKLFF.

In its sample, this clonotype ranks as medium-sized. The V gene is TRBV20-1, the J gene TRBJ2-1; 9 bases align to TRBD2. The CDR3 runs 14 residues. J was trimmed by 3 bases and V by 6 bases; bases with no gene match: 6. The V gene's germline CDR1 is DFQATT and CDR2 SNEGSKA (reference sequence). CDR3 sequence reads: CSAFSGRDYNEQFF. The CDR3 coding sequence is TGCAGTGCCTTTAGCGGGAGAGACTACAATGAGCAGTTCTTC.

This clonotype has ten or more counts. The chain employs TRBV24-1 and TRBJ2-1; D is uncertain. Germline V gives CDR1 KGHDR, CDR2 SFDVKD. There are 16 residues in the CDR3. The V end lost 8 bases, the J end lost 0 bases, and 16 bases lay between the germline ends. Here the CDR3 DNA reads TGTGCCACCAAGACGGGTCGTGCCAGCTCCTACAATGAGCAGTTCTTC. It translates to CATKTGRASSYNEQFF.

This clonotype counts as medium-sized. CDR3 amino acids: CASSLKADKFF. The CDR3 DNA reads as TGTGCCAGCAGCTTAAAAGCGGATAAGTTCTTC. The rearrangement joins TRBV7-3 to TRBJ2-1; D possibly corresponds to TRBD2 (5 bases). This CDR3 has 11 amino acids. Trimming pared 1 base from V and 14 bases from J, leaving 9 bases between. Germline loops: CDR1 SGHTA, CDR2 FQGTGA.

The rearrangement uses TRBV21-1 and TRBJ1-1; whether TRBD1, the table's D call, matches the DNA was not checked. TRBV21-1 is tagged as a pseudogene. The CDR3 loop spans 14 amino acids. Here the CDR3 reads CASTPQDPNTEAFF. The CDR3 DNA follows: TGTGCCAGCACCCCACAGGACCCGAACACTGAAGCTTTCTTT.

This clonotype ranks as medium-sized. V gene TRBV29-1 combines with J gene TRBJ2-3, with 7 bases identical to TRBD2. The CDR3 is 15 amino acids. The germline V gene has CDR1 SQVTM and CDR2 ANQGSEA. Losses at the gene ends were 4 bases for V and 3 bases for J; bases not matched to a gene: 10. The CDR3 DNA is TGCAGCGTTGTCGGAGGCGGGAGCGGGACAGATACGCAGTATTTT. Translated: CSVVGGGSGTDTQYF.

Notes on this clonotype: One junction end does not reproduce the germline sequence, and a read error may be involved. The J gene is TRBJ2-7, the V gene TRBV3-1, with TRBD2 matching 9 bases. In germline, CDR1 is LGHDT, CDR2 YNNKEL (reference sequence). CDR3 length: 15 amino acids. This CDR3 reads CASSHRPREGYELYF. CDR3 nucleotide sequence: TGTGCCAGCAGCCACCGCCCGCGGGAGGGCTACGAGCTGTACTTC.

This clonotype appeared once. This sequence joins TRBV15 and TRBJ2-3; TRBD2 aligns across 13 bases. Germline V lookup: CDR1 LNHNV, CDR2 YYDKDF (reference sequence). The CDR3 spans 17 residues. CDR3 nucleotide sequence: TGTCCGACCAGCAGAGAGCAAGGACTAGCGGGAGAACCGGTGCAGTATTTT. The encoded protein is CPTSREQGLAGEPVQYF.

At least ten counts were recorded for this clonotype. The chain is built from TRBV7-6 and TRBJ1-5; the D gene is possibly TRBD1 (5 bases). Per germline, CDR1 SGHVS and CDR2 FNYEAQ. V shed 3 bases and J shed 4 bases, with 22 bases lying between them. The CDR3 is made up of 18 amino acids. The CDR3 region is CASSLNSGREIRNQPQHF. The CDR3 DNA reads TGTGCCAGCAGCTTGAACTCGGGCAGGGAGATTCGGAATCAGCCCCAGCATTTT. The variable domain in full, with the rest retrieved from reference TRBV7-6 and TRBJ1-5, is GAGVSQSPRYKVTKRGQDVALRCDPISGHVSLYWYRQALGQGPEFLTYFNYEAQQDKSGLPNDRFSAERPEGSISTLTIQRTEQRDSAMYRCASSLNSGREIRNQPQHFGDGTRLSIL.

Note on this clonotype: The germline gene is not matched at one end of the junction; a read error may be the cause. This chain connects TRBV28 to TRBJ1-1; D gene unclear. The V gene's germline CDR1 is MDHEN and CDR2 SYDVKM. The CDR3 contains 15 residues. This CDR3 reads CASSSYETGGTEAFF. The CDR3, as DNA: TGTGCCAGCAGTTCGTACGAGACCGGCGGCACTGAAGCCTTCTTT.

Of note for this clonotype: Germline and junction disagree at one end, which may indicate a read error. The chain joins TRBV9 to TRBJ2-1, with 8 bases fitting TRBD2. Germline values: CDR1 SGDLS, CDR2 YYNGEE. The length of the CDR3 is 14 residues. This CDR3 is CACSVPGRASEQFF. The CDR3 DNA follows: TGTGCCTGCAGCGTTCCCGGGAGGGCCAGTGAGCAGTTCTTC.

This clonotype qualifies as medium-sized. The chain employs TRBV5-1 and TRBJ1-2; D unresolved. This CDR3 spans 16 amino acids. Between the trimmed V and J ends, which lost 0 bases and 2 bases, there was a span of 14 bases. Germline loops: CDR1 SGHRS, CDR2 YFSETQ. CDR3 in DNA: TGCGCCAGCAGCTTGGACAGCTCTTTTATCAACTATGGCTACACCTTC. Translating gives CASSLDSSFINYGYTF. The variable domain in full, completed from reference TRBV5-1 and TRBJ1-2, reads KAGVTQTPRYLIKTRGQQVTLSCSPISGHRSVSWYQQTPGQGLQFLFEYFSETQRNKGNFPGRFSGRQFSNSRSEMNVSTLELGDSALYLCASSLDSSFINYGYTFGSGTRLTVV.

This clonotype was seen a handful of times. The chain uses TRBV5-1 and TRBJ2-3, with 8 bases lining up with TRBD2. The junction had 6 bases not matched to a gene; V was cut back by 5 bases and J by 4 bases. This CDR3 has 14 residues. Germline V CDR1 and CDR2: SGHRS, YFSETQ. For the CDR3, the DNA is TGCGCCAGCAGGCCAGCGGGAGTGGCAGATACGCAGTATTTT. Translating it yields CASRPAGVADTQYF.

V and J are TRBV11-2 and TRBJ2-3, with TRBD2 matching 7 bases. V gave up 1 base and J gave up 2 bases; unmatched junction bases: 6. The CDR3 sequence is 16 residues long. The germline gives CDR1 SGHAT, CDR2 FQNNGV. The CDR3 region is CASSLGGGSPTDTQYF. The CDR3 region has the DNA TGTGCCAGCAGCTTAGGGGGAGGGTCTCCCACAGATACGCAGTATTTT. Full variable domain (rest looked up from reference TRBV11-2 and TRBJ2-3): EAGVAQSPRYKIIEKRQSVAFWCNPISGHATLYWYQQILGQGPKLLIQFQNNGVVDDSQLPKDRFSAERLKGVDSTLKIQPAKLEDSAVYLCASSLGGGSPTDTQYFGPGTRLTVL.

This clonotype was observed once. The chain joins TRBV20-1 to TRBJ1-5; D may be TRBD1 (6 bases). This CDR3 has 16 residues. Deletions cut 4 bases from V and 3 bases from J, with 19 bases between. Germline CDR1 is DFQATT and CDR2 is SNEGSKA (reference sequence). In DNA, the CDR3 is TGCAGTGCTATAGGGGTGGGCAGGGGAAACAATCAGCCCCAGCATTTT. Its translation is CSAIGVGRGNNQPQHF.

In its sample, this clonotype was seen many times. This chain joins TRBV4-2 and TRBJ2-7, with a possible D match to TRBD2 (5 bases). CDR3 size: 14 residues. V was clipped by 4 bases and J by 4 bases, with 14 bases between them. Germline V gene lookup returns CDR1 LGHNA and CDR2 YNFKEQ. Here the CDR3 reads CASSLRTGKYEQYF. The CDR3 nucleotides are TGTGCCAGCAGCCTCCGGACGGGGAAATACGAGCAGTACTTC.

V and J are TRBV24-1 and TRBJ2-7; D remains unclear. The CDR3 has 11 residues. In germline, CDR1 is KGHDR, CDR2 SFDVKD. The V end was cut by 5 bases, the J end by 6 bases, with 7 bases between. CDR3 protein: CATSVGAEQYF. DNA of the CDR3: TGTGCCACCAGTGTGGGTGCCGAGCAGTACTTC.

The chain recombines TRBV5-1 with TRBJ1-1; weak D call: TRBD1 (5 bases). The CDR3 extends over 15 amino acids. The V gene's germline CDR1 is SGHRS and CDR2 YFSETQ. Deletions cut 1 base from V and 1 base from J, with 11 bases between. The CDR3 spells CASSLLGTENTEAFF. The CDR3 nucleotides are TGCGCCAGCAGCTTGCTTGGGACGGAGAACACTGAAGCTTTCTTT.